Reported below is one T cell receptor (beta chain). Produced via immunoSEQ multiplex PCR; TCRdb's table is partial and in-frame only. The sample has under 200,000 clones; just over 85% are singletons. The data stem from a study of blood T cell repertoires in COVID-19. Study-wide context: The United States, Italy and Spain provided the acute and convalescent COVID-19 samples.

Germline CDR1 and CDR2: LGHNA and YSLEER. This CDR3 is built from 18 residues. Trimming shortened V by 0 bases and J by 6 bases, and 20 bases separated the two germline ends. The sample comprised peripheral blood. The origin of this receptor is a man aged 45 to 65 with active or convalescent COVID-19. J is TRBJ2-2 and V is TRBV4-3; tentatively, D is TRBD2 (5 bases). The CDR3 coding sequence is TGCGCCAGCAGCCAAGATGTAAGGATTAGCGCAGGCGCCGGGGAGCTGTTTTTT. It codes for CASSQDVRISAGAGELFF.